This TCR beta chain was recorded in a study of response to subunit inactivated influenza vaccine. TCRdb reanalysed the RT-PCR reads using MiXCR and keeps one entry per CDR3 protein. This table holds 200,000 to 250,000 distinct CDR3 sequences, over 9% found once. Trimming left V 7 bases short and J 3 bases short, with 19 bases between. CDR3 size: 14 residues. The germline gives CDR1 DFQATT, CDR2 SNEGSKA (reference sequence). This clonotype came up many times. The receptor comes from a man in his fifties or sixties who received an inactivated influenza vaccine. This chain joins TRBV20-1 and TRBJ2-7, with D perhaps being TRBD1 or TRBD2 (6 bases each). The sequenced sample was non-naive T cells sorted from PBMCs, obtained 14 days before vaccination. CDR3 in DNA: TGCAGTGTTAAACCGGGGGCCACCCACTACGAGCAGTACTTC. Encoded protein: CSVKPGATHYEQYF.